These 3 T cell receptor beta chains came from one sample sequenced in a study of glioma-infiltrating T cells. Using RNA template, CDR3s of TCR alpha and beta were amplified with iRepertoire arm-PCR. TCRdb reanalysed the multiplex PCR reads using MiXCR and keeps one entry per CDR3 protein. The sample lists 300,000 to 450,000 distinct CDR3 sequences; about 40% were seen once. The specimen was glioma tissue, nonneoplastic brain tissue, or PBMCs (not recorded which). These receptors were obtained from a human donor with low-grade glioma or glioblastoma, undergoing nonglioma brain surgery, or in good health (not recorded which).

This clonotype has just a few counts. The V and J genes are TRBV12-3 or TRBV12-4 and TRBJ1-6; possibly TRBD1 for D (6 bases). Trimming left V 7 bases short and J 9 bases short, with 19 bases between. CDR3 length: 15 residues. The CDR3 is CASILQGVGGSPLHF. DNA of the CDR3: TGTGCCAGCATTCTACAGGGAGTAGGGGGTTCACCCCTCCACTTT.

This clonotype was recorded at least ten times. V gene TRBV7-2 combines with J gene TRBJ2-7; 7 bases match TRBD2. The CDR3 extends over 16 amino acids. Germline lookup yields CDR1 SGHTA and CDR2 FQGNSA. V shed 3 bases, J shed 3 bases, and the junction held 11 bases outside the gene matches. CDR3 residues: CASSFPAGEGIYEQYF. CDR3 DNA sequence: TGTGCCAGCAGCTTCCCCGCCGGGGAGGGAATCTACGAGCAGTACTTC.

Of note for this clonotype: A much larger clone differs by one base, so this may be a read error. This rearrangement joins TRBV28 to TRBJ1-1, with a tentative D call TRBD1 (5 bases). The CDR3 loop spans 13 amino acids. Germline V gene sequence: CDR1 MDHEN, CDR2 SYDVKM. CDR3 sequence reads: CASSLRGNTEALF. CDR3 bases: TGTGCCAGCAGTTTACGGGGGAACACTGAAGCTCTCTTT.